The 14 T cell receptor beta chains reported below all come from one sample, sequenced in a study of regulatory T cells in long-lasting Graves disease (dated by TCRdb to about 2021). The library was generated by multiplex PCR. For sequencing, an Illumina HiSeq 4000 was employed. To build TCR beta libraries, CDR3 regions were amplified by Arm-PCR using iRepertoire HTBI primers. In TCRdb, the public reads were trimmed at Q25 with fastp and aligned with MiXCR, with productive beta chains retained. Entries are consolidated by CDR3 protein sequence, retaining the most common genes and DNA. The sample profile shows 360,000 or so distinct CDR3 sequences; 15% to 20% of them were found once. 20% to 25% of the sample is in the top ten clones. The sample's time point label, in plain terms: newly diagnosed GD, antithyroid drugs for less than 3 months. For both TCR sequencing and RNA sequencing, RNA was extracted from PBMCs in TRIzol.

Another study also made use of these data, one on T cells in Graves' hyperthyroidism and ophthalmopathy.

The material sequenced was peripheral blood mononuclear cells (PBMCs), taken at new diagnosis, from a patient treated with antithyroid drugs. The source of these receptors is a woman aged 18-35 years with Graves disease. Donor details come from another sample of the same person, matched by shared clones.

This clonotype was counted ten times or more. The CDR3 protein is CASSFFLPTDTQYF. The CDR3 DNA is TGCGCCAGCAGCTTCTTTCTACCCACAGATACGCAGTATTTT. This rearrangement joins TRBV5-1 to TRBJ2-3; D not certain. Germline CDR1 SGHRS, CDR2 YFSETQ. V dropped 2 bases and J dropped 2 bases, with 9 bases sitting between them. The CDR3 extends over 14 amino acids.

The sample holds many counts of this clonotype. CDR3 protein: CASSPTSGGALMQETQYF. For the CDR3, the DNA is TGCGCCAGCTCCCCCACTAGCGGGGGGGCCTTAATGCAAGAGACCCAGTACTTC. The chain uses TRBV5-1 and TRBJ2-5, with 13 bases aligning to TRBD2. CDR1 is SGHRS, CDR2 YFSETQ, per germline. V was clipped by 7 bases and J by 2 bases; unmatched bases: 14. The CDR3 loop spans 18 amino acids.

The chain links TRBV29-1 to TRBJ2-2; D gene ambiguous. Germline loops: CDR1 SQVTM, CDR2 ANQGSEA. The CDR3 length is 11 residues. The V end lost 7 bases, the J end lost 1 base, and 4 bases lay between the germline ends. The CDR3 region is CSGRNTGELFF. The DNA of the CDR3 is TGCAGCGGGAGGAACACCGGGGAGCTGTTTTTT.

This clonotype was counted at least ten times. Written as DNA, the CDR3 is TGTGCCAGCAGAGGGACCGACAATCAGCCCCAGCATTTT. The encoded protein is CASRGTDNQPQHF. The chain links TRBV12-3 or TRBV12-4 to TRBJ1-5; tentative D call: TRBD1 (5 bases). V was pared by 6 bases and J by 3 bases, with 9 bases between. The CDR3 has 13 amino acids.

The chain employs TRBV7-9 and TRBJ2-3; the D gene is possibly TRBD2 (6 bases). The CDR3 is 14 residues long. With 5 bases removed from V and 5 bases from J, the gap between germline ends came to 14 bases. CDR1 is SEHNR, CDR2 FQNEAQ, per germline (reference sequence). The CDR3 loop reads CASSRPGGIDTQYF. The CDR3 coding sequence is TGTGCCAGCAGCCGCCCCGGGGGTATAGATACGCAGTATTTT.

V usage is TRBV3-1 and J usage is TRBJ2-7, with a tentative D call TRBD2 (7 bases). In germline, CDR1 is LGHDT, CDR2 YNNKEL (reference sequence). The V gene lost 2 bases and the J gene lost 5 bases, with 19 bases spanning the gap. The length of the CDR3 is 16 residues. CDR3: CASSQSPLGGAHEQYF. Written as DNA, the CDR3 is TGTGCCAGCAGCCAATCCCCCCTAGGGGGGGCCCACGAGCAGTACTTC.

There are a few counts of this clonotype. The J gene is TRBJ2-2, the V gene TRBV5-4; TRBD2 matches at 9 bases. This CDR3 region has 15 residues. Germline assignment: CDR1 SGHNT and CDR2 YYREEE (reference sequence). The ends lost 4 bases at V and 7 bases at J; junction bases unmatched: 8. CDR3 loop: CASSTGTSTDGELFF. The DNA of the CDR3 is TGTGCCAGCAGCACCGGGACTAGCACGGACGGGGAGCTGTTTTTT.

This clonotype came up many times. This rearrangement joins TRBV10-3 to TRBJ2-1; tentative D call: TRBD1 (6 bases). CDR3 length: 14 residues. Germline CDR1 is ENHRY and CDR2 is SYGVKD. The V end lost 7 bases, the J end lost 3 bases, and 13 bases lay between the germline ends. This chain's CDR3 is CAINSGVGYNEQFF. For the CDR3, the DNA is TGTGCCATCAACTCAGGGGTGGGCTACAATGAGCAGTTCTTC.

This clonotype showed up just a few times. The gene calls are TRBV6-1 and TRBJ2-6; D is unclear. The CDR3 spans 16 residues. Germline-derived CDR1 and CDR2 are MNHNS and SASEGT. The V gene lost 6 bases and the J gene lost 1 base, with 13 bases spanning the gap. The CDR3 coding sequence is TGTGCCAGCAGCCCCCTGATCGGATCTGGGGCCAACGTCCTGACTTTC. This gives the protein CASSPLIGSGANVLTF.

The rearrangement joins TRBV9 to TRBJ2-3; D is ambiguous. The ends were cut back, 0 bases at V and 0 bases at J, with 8 bases in the middle. The CDR3 contains 15 residues. Per the germline V gene, CDR1 is SGDLS and CDR2 is YYNGEE. The CDR3 DNA follows: TGTGCCAGCAGCGTAGGGTTAACTAGCACAGATACGCAGTATTTT. Residues: CASSVGLTSTDTQYF.

This clonotype was detected ten times or more. V usage is TRBV7-3 and J usage is TRBJ2-7; TRBD1 is a possible D gene (5 bases). Trimming shortened V by 2 bases and J by 10 bases, and 21 bases separated the two germline ends. The CDR3 runs to 15 residues. Germline CDR1 and CDR2: SGHTA and FQGTGA. CDR3 DNA sequence: TGTGCCAGCAGCTTAGGGTCTGCGGCGGAAGGGGAACAGTACTTC. The encoded protein is CASSLGSAAEGEQYF.

This clonotype was detected a few times. The V and J genes are TRBV12-3 or TRBV12-4 and TRBJ2-7; D may match TRBD1 or TRBD2 (5 bases each). The CDR3 is made up of 16 amino acids. V was cut by 6 bases and J by 4 bases, with 22 bases left in between. The CDR3 protein is CASRIARRDGSYEQYF. The CDR3 nucleotides are TGTGCCAGCAGGATTGCGCGTCGGGACGGGTCTTACGAGCAGTACTTC.

In its sample, this clonotype was seen many times. This rearrangement joins TRBV6-5 to TRBJ2-2, with TRBD2 identical over 7 bases. Per the germline V gene, CDR1 is MNHEY and CDR2 is SVGAGI. The CDR3 length is 16 residues. V lost 0 bases, J lost 7 bases, and 8 bases stayed unmatched. Here the CDR3 reads CASSYSIAGVLGELFF. The DNA for the CDR3 is TGTGCCAGCAGTTACTCCATCGCGGGAGTCCTCGGGGAGCTGTTTTTT.

In its sample, this clonotype was seen many times. The chain employs TRBV7-9 and TRBJ2-1; TRBD2 might be the D (6 bases). Trimming left V 6 bases short and J 9 bases short, with 21 bases between. The CDR3 is 15 residues long. CDR1 SEHNR and CDR2 FQNEAQ come from the germline V gene (reference sequence). The CDR3 sequence is CASSPGSRWGGEQFF. In DNA form, the CDR3 reads TGTGCCAGCAGTCCCGGGAGTAGGTGGGGCGGTGAGCAGTTCTTC.